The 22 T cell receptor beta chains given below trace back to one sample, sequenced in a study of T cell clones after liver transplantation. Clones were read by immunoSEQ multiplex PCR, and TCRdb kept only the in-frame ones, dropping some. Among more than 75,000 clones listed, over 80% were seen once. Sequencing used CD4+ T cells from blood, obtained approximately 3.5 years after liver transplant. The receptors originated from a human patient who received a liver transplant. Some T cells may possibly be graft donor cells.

In DNA, the CDR3 is TGTGCCAGCAGTTTACCAAGCGGGAGCCACGAGCAGTACTTC. It yields the protein CASSLPSGSHEQYF. This chain connects TRBV28 to TRBJ2-7; 8 bases agree with TRBD2. Germline loops: CDR1 MDHEN, CDR2 SYDVKM. After removal of 2 bases from V and 5 bases from J, the junction contained 5 bases not matched to a gene. The CDR3 covers 14 residues.

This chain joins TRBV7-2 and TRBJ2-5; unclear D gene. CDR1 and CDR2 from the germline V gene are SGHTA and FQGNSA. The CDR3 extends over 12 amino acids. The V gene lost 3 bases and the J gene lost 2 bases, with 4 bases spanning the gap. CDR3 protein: CASSLRQETQYF. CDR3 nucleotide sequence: TGTGCCAGCAGCTTGCGGCAAGAGACCCAGTACTTC.

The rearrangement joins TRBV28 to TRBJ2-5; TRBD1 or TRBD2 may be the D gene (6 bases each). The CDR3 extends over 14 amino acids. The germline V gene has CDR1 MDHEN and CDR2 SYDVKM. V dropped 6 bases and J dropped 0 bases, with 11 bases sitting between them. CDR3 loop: CASRGGSYQETQYF. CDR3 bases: TGTGCCAGCAGAGGGGGGTCCTACCAAGAGACCCAGTACTTC.

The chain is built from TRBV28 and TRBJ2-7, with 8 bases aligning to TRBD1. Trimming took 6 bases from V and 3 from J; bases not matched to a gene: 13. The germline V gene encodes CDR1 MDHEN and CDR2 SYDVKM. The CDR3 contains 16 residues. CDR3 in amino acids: CASSSRDRYNNYEQYF. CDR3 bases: TGTGCCAGCAGCAGCCGGGACAGGTATAACAACTACGAGCAGTACTTC.

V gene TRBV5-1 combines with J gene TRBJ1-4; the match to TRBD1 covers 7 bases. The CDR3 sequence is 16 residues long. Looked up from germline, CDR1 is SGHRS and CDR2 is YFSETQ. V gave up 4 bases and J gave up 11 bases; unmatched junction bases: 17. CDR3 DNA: TGCGCCAGCAGCCCCATTGTGAGTTCGAGGGGGCAGAAACTGTTTTTT. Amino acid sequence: CASSPIVSSRGQKLFF.

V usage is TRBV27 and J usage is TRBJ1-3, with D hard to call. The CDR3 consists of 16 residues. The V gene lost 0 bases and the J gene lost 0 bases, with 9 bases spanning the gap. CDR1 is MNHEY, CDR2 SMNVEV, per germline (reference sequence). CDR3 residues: CASSLSTGSSGNTIYF. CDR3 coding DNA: TGTGCCAGCAGTTTATCCACCGGTAGCTCTGGAAACACCATATATTTT.

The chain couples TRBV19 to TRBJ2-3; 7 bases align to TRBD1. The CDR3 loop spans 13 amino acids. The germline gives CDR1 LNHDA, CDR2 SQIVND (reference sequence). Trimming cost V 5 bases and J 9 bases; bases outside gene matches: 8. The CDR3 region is CASSQGTAGTQYF. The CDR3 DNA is TGTGCCAGTAGTCAGGGGACAGCCGGCACGCAGTATTTT.

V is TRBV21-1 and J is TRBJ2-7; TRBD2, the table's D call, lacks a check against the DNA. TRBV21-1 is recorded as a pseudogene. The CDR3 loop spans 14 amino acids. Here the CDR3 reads CASTALAGGCEQYF. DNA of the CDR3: TGTGCCAGCACCGCTCTAGCGGGAGGGTGCGAGCAGTACTTC.

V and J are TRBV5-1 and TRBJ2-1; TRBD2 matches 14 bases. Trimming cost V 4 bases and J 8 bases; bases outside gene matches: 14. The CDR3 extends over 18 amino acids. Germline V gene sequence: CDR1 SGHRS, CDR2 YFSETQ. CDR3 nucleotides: TGCGCCAGCAGCCCCCGACAGGCCGGGACTAGCGGGAGTCATGAGCAGTTCTTC. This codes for CASSPRQAGTSGSHEQFF.

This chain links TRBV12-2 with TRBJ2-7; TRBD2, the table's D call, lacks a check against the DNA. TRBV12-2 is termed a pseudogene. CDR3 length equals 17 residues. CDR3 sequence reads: CASRLTRFRTGTYEQYF. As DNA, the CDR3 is TGTGCAAGTCGCTTAACCCGATTCAGAACCGGGACCTACGAGCAGTACTTC.

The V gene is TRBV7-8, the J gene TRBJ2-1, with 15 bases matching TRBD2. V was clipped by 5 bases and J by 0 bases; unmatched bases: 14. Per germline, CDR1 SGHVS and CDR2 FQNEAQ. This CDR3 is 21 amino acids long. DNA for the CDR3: TGTGCCAGCAGCCTCGATGCCGGGACTAGCGGGAGGCTTAGCTCCTACAATGAGCAGTTCTTC. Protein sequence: CASSLDAGTSGRLSSYNEQFF.

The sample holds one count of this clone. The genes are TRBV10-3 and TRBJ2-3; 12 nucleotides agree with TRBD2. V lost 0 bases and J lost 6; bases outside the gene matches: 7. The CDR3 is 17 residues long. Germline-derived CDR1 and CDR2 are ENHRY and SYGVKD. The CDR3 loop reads CAISESEGLAGGDTQYF. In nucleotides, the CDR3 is TGTGCCATCAGTGAGTCGGAGGGACTAGCGGGCGGGGATACGCAGTATTTT.

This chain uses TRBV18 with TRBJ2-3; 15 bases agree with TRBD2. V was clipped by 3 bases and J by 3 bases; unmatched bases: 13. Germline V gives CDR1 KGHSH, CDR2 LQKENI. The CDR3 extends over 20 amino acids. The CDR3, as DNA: TGTGCCAGCTCACCCCGGACTAGCGGGAGGGCCTGGATCGGTACAGATACGCAGTATTTT. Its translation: CASSPRTSGRAWIGTDTQYF. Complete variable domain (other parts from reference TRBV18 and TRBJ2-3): NAGVMQNPRHLVRRRGQEARLRCSPMKGHSHVYWYRQLPEEGLKFMVYLQKENIIDESGMPKERFSAEFPKEGPSILRIQQVVRGDSAAYFCASSPRTSGRAWIGTDTQYFGPGTRLTVL.

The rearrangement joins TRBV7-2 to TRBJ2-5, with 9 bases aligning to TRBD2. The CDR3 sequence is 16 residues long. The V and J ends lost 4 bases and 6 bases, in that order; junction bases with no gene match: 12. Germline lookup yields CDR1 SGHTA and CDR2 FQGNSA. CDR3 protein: CASSSGPTSGLKTQYF. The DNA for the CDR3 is TGTGCCAGCAGCTCGGGTCCGACTAGCGGCTTGAAGACCCAGTACTTC.

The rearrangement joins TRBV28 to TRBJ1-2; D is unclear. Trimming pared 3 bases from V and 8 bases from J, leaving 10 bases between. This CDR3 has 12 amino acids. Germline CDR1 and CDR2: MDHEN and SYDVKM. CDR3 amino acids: CASSLGGVGYTF. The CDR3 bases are TGTGCCAGCAGTTTGGGAGGAGTGGGCTACACCTTC.

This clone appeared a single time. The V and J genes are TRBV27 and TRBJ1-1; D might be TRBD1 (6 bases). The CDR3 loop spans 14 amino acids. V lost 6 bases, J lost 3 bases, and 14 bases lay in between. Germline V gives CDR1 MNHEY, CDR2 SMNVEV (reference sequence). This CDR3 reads CASSPRGGDTEAFF. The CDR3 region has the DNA TGTGCCAGCAGCCCCAGGGGTGGGGACACTGAAGCTTTCTTT.

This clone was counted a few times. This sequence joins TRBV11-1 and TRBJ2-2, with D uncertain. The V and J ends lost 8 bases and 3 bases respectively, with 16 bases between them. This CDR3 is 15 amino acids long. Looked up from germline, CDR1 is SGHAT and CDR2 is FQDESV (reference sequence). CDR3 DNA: TGTGCCAGCGGATCCTCGAGGACGTACACCGGGGAGCTGTTTTTT. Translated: CASGSSRTYTGELFF.

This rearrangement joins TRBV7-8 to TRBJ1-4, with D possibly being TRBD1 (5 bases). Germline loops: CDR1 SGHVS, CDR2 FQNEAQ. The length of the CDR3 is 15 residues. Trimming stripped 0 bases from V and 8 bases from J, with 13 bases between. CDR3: CASSLAAGQGEKLFF. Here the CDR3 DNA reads TGTGCCAGCAGCTTAGCGGCAGGGCAGGGAGAAAAACTGTTTTTT.

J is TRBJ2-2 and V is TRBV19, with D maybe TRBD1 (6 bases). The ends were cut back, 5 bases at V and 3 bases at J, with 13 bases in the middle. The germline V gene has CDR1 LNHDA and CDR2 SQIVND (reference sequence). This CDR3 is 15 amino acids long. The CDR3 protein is CASSPRTAHTGELFF. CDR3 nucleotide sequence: TGTGCCAGTAGTCCCCGGACAGCCCACACCGGGGAGCTGTTTTTT.

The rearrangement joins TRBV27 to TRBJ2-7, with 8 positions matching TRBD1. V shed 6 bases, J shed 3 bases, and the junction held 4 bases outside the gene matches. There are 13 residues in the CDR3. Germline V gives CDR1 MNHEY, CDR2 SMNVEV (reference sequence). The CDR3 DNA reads TGTGCCAGCAGGCGGACAGGGAGCTACGAGCAGTACTTC. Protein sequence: CASRRTGSYEQYF.

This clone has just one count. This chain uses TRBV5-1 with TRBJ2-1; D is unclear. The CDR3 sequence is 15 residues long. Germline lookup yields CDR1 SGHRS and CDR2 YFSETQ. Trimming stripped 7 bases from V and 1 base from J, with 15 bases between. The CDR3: CASLVDPGSYNEQFF. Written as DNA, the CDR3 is TGCGCCAGCCTTGTGGACCCCGGGTCCTACAATGAGCAGTTCTTC.

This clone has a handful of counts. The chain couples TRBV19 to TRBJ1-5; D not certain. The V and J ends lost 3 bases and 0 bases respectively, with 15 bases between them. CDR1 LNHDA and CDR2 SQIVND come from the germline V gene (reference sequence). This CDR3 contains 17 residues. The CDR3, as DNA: TGTGCCAGTAGTATTGGGCCCAAAGGACGTAGCAATCAGCCCCAGCATTTT. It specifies CASSIGPKGRSNQPQHF.